This T cell receptor beta chain was found in a study of blood T cells in healthy people across ages. Background on the study: Template switching picked up about one barcoded beta molecule for each two T cells.

In its sample, this clonotype was seen a few times. The authors ran a second PCR of about 7 to 11 cycles using a sample-barcoded 5' primer and a J-beta primer mix. The authors tagged each cDNA molecule using a template-switch adaptor with 12 random nucleotides. TCRdb ran MiXCR on the 5' RACE reads and lists one entry per CDR3 protein. The sample has 1.5 million to 2 million distinct CDR3 sequences; roughly 27% are singletons. Donors were systemically healthy Caucasian individuals from Russia aged roughly 6 to 90 years. Samples each yielded at least 6 micrograms of total RNA. Sequencing used blood. This TCR was sampled from a woman aged 25 to 39 in good health.

The CDR3, as DNA: TGTGCTAGTGGTCCGCGGGACAGACAAGAGACCCAGTACTTC. It encodes CASGPRDRQETQYF. The chain recombines TRBV12-5 with TRBJ2-5; the D gene is possibly TRBD1 (7 bases). The V gene lost 5 bases and the J gene lost 2 bases, with 12 bases spanning the gap. Germline loops: CDR1 LGHNT, CDR2 FRNRAP. This CDR3 is built from 14 residues. Looking up the rest from reference TRBV12-5 and TRBJ2-5 gives the full variable domain: DARVTQTPRHKVTEMGQEVTMRCQPILGHNTVFWYRQTMMQGLELLAYFRNRAPLDDSGMPKDRFSAEMPDATLATLKIQPSEPRDSAVYFCASGPRDRQETQYFGPGTRLLVL.